The 25 T cell receptor beta chains in this list originate from one sample, sequenced in a study of blood T cell repertoires in COVID-19. Repertoires were generated with immunoSEQ multiplex PCR, while TCRdb's copy carries only in-frame clones and drops some. Of more than 65,000 clones in the sample, roughly 73% were seen once. Sequenced: peripheral blood. The receptors shown here come from a human donor in a cohort sampled during active COVID-19.

The count of this clone is one. This chain joins TRBV2 and TRBJ2-3, with a weak D call TRBD1 (7 bases). The CDR3 has 15 amino acids. Looked up from germline, CDR1 is SNHLY and CDR2 is FYNNEI. Between the trimmed V and J ends, which lost 1 base and 3 bases, there was a span of 11 bases. The CDR3 nucleotides are TGTGCCAGCAGTGAAGGGCAGGGGGGAACAGATACGCAGTATTTT. This translates into CASSEGQGGTDTQYF.

The CDR3: CASSPLGTGGFTGELFF. The CDR3 DNA is TGTGCCAGCTCACCCCTCGGGACAGGGGGTTTCACCGGGGAGCTGTTTTTT. The chain employs TRBV18 and TRBJ2-2; 11 nucleotides line up with TRBD1. Germline CDR1 and CDR2: KGHSH and LQKENI. The CDR3 length is 17 residues. V was pared by 3 bases and J by 4 bases, with 7 bases of the junction left unmatched.

This clone is a singleton in its sample. The V and J genes are TRBV28 and TRBJ2-5; tentatively, D is TRBD2 (5 bases). The germline CDR1 and CDR2 sequences are MDHEN and SYDVKM. The CDR3 spans 13 residues. Between the trimmed V and J ends, which lost 5 bases and 4 bases, there was a span of 11 bases. The CDR3 DNA is TGTGCCAGCAGTCGTAGCGATACAGAGACCCAGTACTTC. This gives the protein CASSRSDTETQYF.

The rearrangement joins TRBV4-1 to TRBJ1-5; maybe TRBD1 (6 bases). This CDR3 is built from 15 residues. The V and J ends lost 2 bases and 10 bases respectively, with 18 bases between them. Germline assignment: CDR1 MGHRA and CDR2 YSYEKL. In DNA form, the CDR3 reads TGCGCCAGCAGCCAACAGGCAGGGGCCACGATACCCCAGCATTTT. Protein product: CASSQQAGATIPQHF.

This chain links TRBV19 with TRBJ1-5; 7 bases line up with TRBD1. The trim removed 5 bases at V and 3 bases at J, leaving 7 bases unmatched. CDR3 length equals 15 residues. Germline values: CDR1 LNHDA, CDR2 SQIVND (reference sequence). The CDR3 loop reads CASSLRDSLNQPQHF. The CDR3 coding sequence is TGTGCCAGTAGTCTTCGGGACAGTCTCAATCAGCCCCAGCATTTT.

The chain couples TRBV19 to TRBJ2-1, with 11 bases matching TRBD1. V lost 6 bases and J lost 6; bases outside the gene matches: 7. CDR1 and CDR2 (germline): LNHDA, SQIVND (reference sequence). CDR3 length: 15 residues. The CDR3 region is CASSATGQGVNEQFF. The CDR3 DNA sequence: TGTGCCAGTAGCGCAACGGGACAGGGGGTCAATGAGCAGTTCTTC.

The rearrangement uses TRBV7-9 and TRBJ2-3, with D perhaps TRBD1 (6 bases). V lost 3 bases to trimming and J lost 3 bases, with 10 bases between them. The CDR3 contains 14 residues. The germline gives CDR1 SEHNR, CDR2 FQNEAQ (reference sequence). CDR3 coding DNA: TGTGCCAGCAGCTTCCCGCAGGGGACAGATACGCAGTATTTT. As protein: CASSFPQGTDTQYF.

This rearrangement joins TRBV28 to TRBJ2-5, with TRBD1 matching over 7 bases. Germline trimming cut 8 bases from V and 5 bases from J; bases unmatched to any gene: 8. The V gene's germline CDR1 is MDHEN and CDR2 SYDVKM. The CDR3 totals 13 residues. The CDR3 protein is CASWPGQRETQYF. The CDR3 DNA reads TGTGCCAGCTGGCCGGGACAGCGGGAGACCCAGTACTTC.

The rearrangement links TRBV5-6 to TRBJ2-5, with a possible D match to TRBD1 (5 bases). The CDR3 is made up of 14 amino acids. CDR1 SGHDT and CDR2 YYEEEE come from the germline V gene. Trimming left V 3 bases short and J 1 base short, with 10 bases between. The CDR3 coding sequence is TGTGCCAGCAGCTCACAGGACGGCCAAGAGACCCAGTACTTC. Its protein is CASSSQDGQETQYF.

The CDR3 loop reads CSVAGTGSYEQYF. In DNA form, the CDR3 reads TGCAGCGTTGCAGGGACAGGGTCCTACGAGCAGTACTTC. J is TRBJ2-7 and V is TRBV29-1; 9 bases match TRBD1. This CDR3 has 13 amino acids. J was trimmed by 1 base and V by 4 bases; bases with no gene match: 2. The germline gives CDR1 SQVTM, CDR2 ANQGSEA.

J is TRBJ1-6 and V is TRBV21-1; the listed D gene, TRBD1, was not tested against the DNA. TRBV21-1 is flagged as a pseudogene. The CDR3 loop spans 15 amino acids. DNA for the CDR3: TGTGCCAGCAGCAAACATAACATCTATAATTCACCCCTCCACTTT. The encoded protein is CASSKHNIYNSPLHF.

V is TRBV12-5 and J is TRBJ1-1; TRBD1 matches at 10 bases. The germline CDR1 and CDR2 sequences are LGHNT and FRNRAP. The V gene end was trimmed by 6 bases and the J gene end by 10 bases; junction bases not matched to a gene: 5. The CDR3 totals 12 residues. This CDR3 is CASGTGGGRAFF. The CDR3 DNA is TGTGCTAGTGGGACAGGGGGCGGGCGAGCTTTCTTT.

This sequence joins TRBV28 and TRBJ1-2; D uncertain. Trimming shortened V by 8 bases and J by 6 bases, and 19 bases separated the two germline ends. The CDR3 spans 14 residues. CDR1 is MDHEN and CDR2 is SYDVKM in the germline V gene. The DNA for the CDR3 is TGTGCCAGCCTAAATCCGGCAGGCGTGCATGGCTACACCTTC. Encoded protein: CASLNPAGVHGYTF.

J is TRBJ1-5 and V is TRBV6-5; D possibly corresponds to TRBD1 (6 bases). Germline V gene sequence: CDR1 MNHEY, CDR2 SVGAGI. This CDR3 is 15 amino acids long. V dropped 6 bases and J dropped 0 bases, with 12 bases sitting between them. The CDR3 DNA reads as TGTGCCAGCAGCACGGACAGTTATAGCAATCAGCCCCAGCATTTT. Translating it yields CASSTDSYSNQPQHF.

The rearrangement links TRBV6-4 to TRBJ2-1; the match to TRBD2 covers 13 bases. From germline, CDR1 is MRHNA and CDR2 SNTAGT. J was trimmed by 15 bases and V by 8 bases; bases with no gene match: 4. The CDR3 length is 11 residues. CDR3 amino acids: CASGTSGAAFF. The CDR3 DNA is TGTGCCAGCGGGACTAGCGGGGCGGCGTTCTTC.

This chain connects TRBV5-4 to TRBJ1-4, with D uncertain. Germline values: CDR1 SGHNT, CDR2 YYREEE (reference sequence). V was clipped by 0 bases and J by 1 base, with 4 bases between them. This CDR3 has 14 residues. The CDR3 bases are TGTGCCAGCAGCTTGGTTAGAACTAATGAAAAACTGTTTTTT. Encoded protein: CASSLVRTNEKLFF.

CDR3 amino acids: CASSLGGAVSYNEQFF. CDR3 DNA: TGCGCCAGCAGCTTGGGGGGAGCGGTCTCCTACAATGAGCAGTTCTTC. The chain has TRBV5-1 and TRBJ2-1, with a tentative D call TRBD2 (5 bases). This CDR3 is 16 amino acids long. V gave up 0 bases and J gave up 0 bases, with 10 bases separating them. CDR1 and CDR2 (germline): SGHRS, YFSETQ.

The CDR3 coding sequence is TGCGCCAGCAGCCCACCAGGAAGGACAGGTGAAGCTTTCTTT. Protein: CASSPPGRTGEAFF. The chain is built from TRBV5-1 and TRBJ1-1, with 7 bases that match TRBD1. After removal of 4 bases from V and 7 bases from J, the junction contained 10 bases not matched to a gene. Germline CDR1 and CDR2: SGHRS and YFSETQ. The CDR3 consists of 14 residues.

The chain couples TRBV5-4 to TRBJ2-2, with 9 bases identical to TRBD1. J lost 6 bases, V lost 5 bases, and 8 bases had no gene match. Germline CDR1 SGHNT, CDR2 YYREEE (reference sequence). This CDR3 region has 15 residues. The CDR3 spells CASSLPGQGPGELFF. The CDR3 DNA reads as TGTGCCAGCAGTTTACCGGGACAGGGACCCGGGGAGCTGTTTTTT.

The chain links TRBV2 to TRBJ2-5; D call uncertain. With 4 bases removed from V and 3 bases from J, the gap between germline ends came to 3 bases. This CDR3 spans 11 amino acids. CDR1 is SNHLY, CDR2 FYNNEI, per germline. The DNA of the CDR3 is TGTGCCAGCAGTGCCAAAGAGACCCAGTACTTC. This sequence encodes CASSAKETQYF.

V gene TRBV27 combines with J gene TRBJ2-7; TRBD2 might be the D (6 bases). This CDR3 has 12 residues. The V end was cut by 3 bases, the J end by 6 bases, with 9 bases between. Germline values: CDR1 MNHEY, CDR2 SMNVEV (reference sequence). The CDR3 bases are TGTGCCAGCAGTTTGGTGGGAGGCGAGCAGTACTTC. Its protein product is CASSLVGGEQYF.

This rearrangement joins TRBV25-1 to TRBJ2-1, with 7 bases identical to TRBD2. Looked up from germline, CDR1 is MGHDK and CDR2 is SYGVNS. The CDR3 consists of 14 residues. V was clipped by 6 bases and J by 4 bases; unmatched bases: 6. CDR3 sequence (DNA): TGTGCCAGCAGAGCGGGGATCCTTTACAATGAGCAGTTCTTC. This encodes CASRAGILYNEQFF.

This clone was seen once. This chain uses TRBV28 with TRBJ2-7; a possible D gene is TRBD1 (6 bases). The V and J ends lost 4 bases and 1 base respectively, with 14 bases between them. Germline lookup yields CDR1 MDHEN and CDR2 SYDVKM. The CDR3 length is 15 residues. CDR3 bases: TGTGCCAGCAGTTCTCTTCAGGGGCTTTCCTACGAGCAGTACTTC. This encodes CASSSLQGLSYEQYF.

This clone showed up just a few times. The CDR3 loop is CASSLVQSNTEAFF. CDR3 nucleotides: TGTGCCAGCAGTTTAGTACAGTCGAACACTGAAGCTTTCTTT. The rearrangement uses TRBV28 and TRBJ1-1; no firm D call. In germline, CDR1 is MDHEN, CDR2 SYDVKM. V was clipped by 2 bases and J by 1 base, with 8 bases between them. This CDR3 comprises 14 residues.

The chain employs TRBV2 and TRBJ1-1, with TRBD1 matching over 7 bases. V dropped 4 bases and J dropped 2; count of bases not matched to a gene: 4. The CDR3 extends over 14 amino acids. From germline, CDR1 is SNHLY and CDR2 FYNNEI. In DNA, the CDR3 is TGTGCCAGCAGTGCCCGGGACAGAAACACTGAAGCTTTCTTT. It yields the protein CASSARDRNTEAFF.